The T cell receptor (beta chain) under discussion was sequenced for a study of cytomegalovirus exposure and HLA in healthy donors. The CDR3 spans 19 residues. CDR1 and CDR2 (germline): SGHVS, FQNEAQ. The V end lost 0 bases, the J end lost 5 bases, and 23 bases lay between the germline ends. 13 Jbeta primers and 60 Vbeta primers were used for the PCR. The data were produced by immunoSEQ multiplex PCR, yet TCRdb's version contains in-frame clones alone and is incomplete. The sample contains about 180,000 clones, 77% of which appear only once. This clonotype was sampled from a woman aged 55-69 years in good health and CMV-seropositive. V is TRBV7-8 and J is TRBJ2-1, with D perhaps TRBD2 (6 bases). The sequenced sample was PBMCs. CDR3 sequence (DNA): TGTGCCAGCAGCTTAGCGGCTGGGGCTAGCGCACGACCCAACAATGAGCAGTTCTTC. Protein product: CASSLAAGASARPNNEQFF.